This T cell receptor beta chain derives from a study of blood T cell repertoires in COVID-19. V gave up 4 bases and J gave up 10 bases; unmatched junction bases: 13. This CDR3 has 16 amino acids. The V gene's germline CDR1 is SGHRS and CDR2 YFSETQ. Only in-frame clones appear in the TCRdb table, and some are missing; sequencing was by immunoSEQ multiplex PCR. The sample holds approximately 280,000 clones, approximately 90% seen once. This receptor was taken from a woman aged 25 to 39 with COVID-19, enrolled during active disease. The gene calls are TRBV5-1 and TRBJ2-1; 11 bases are shared with TRBD2. Sequenced sample: peripheral blood. CDR3 in amino acids: CASSPQSLAGGDEQFF. In DNA, the CDR3 is TGCGCCAGCAGCCCGCAGTCTCTAGCGGGAGGAGACGAGCAGTTCTTC.